The clone carrying this T cell receptor (beta chain) was counted a few times. Its antigen remains unknown. The data belong to a study of early T cells in non-severe SARS-CoV-2 infection. As for the study in general: Bulk RNA isolated from unsorted whole blood underwent sequencing; chains were not paired. Study-level results: The study's VDJdb matching favored anti-spike CD8 responses and missed private and CD4 specificities.

The CDR3 has 16 amino acids. Germline CDR1 and CDR2: SGDLS and YYNGEE. Trimming removed 0 bases at V and 2 bases at J, with 11 bases between. Individual cDNA molecules each received unique molecular identifiers attached to them. TCRdb recomputed calls from the 5' RACE reads with MiXCR, one row per CDR3 protein. The data hold approximately 79,000 distinct CDR3 sequences, with 10% to 15% observed a single time. This clonotype was obtained from an adult who was a healthcare worker with PCR-confirmed SARS-CoV-2 infection or an uninfected control (not recorded which). Sequencing was done on a sample of whole blood. The chain joins TRBV9 to TRBJ2-2; D remains unclear. Here the CDR3 reads CASSVDKKLNTGELFF. CDR3 DNA sequence: TGTGCCAGCAGCGTAGATAAGAAATTAAACACCGGGGAGCTGTTTTTT.